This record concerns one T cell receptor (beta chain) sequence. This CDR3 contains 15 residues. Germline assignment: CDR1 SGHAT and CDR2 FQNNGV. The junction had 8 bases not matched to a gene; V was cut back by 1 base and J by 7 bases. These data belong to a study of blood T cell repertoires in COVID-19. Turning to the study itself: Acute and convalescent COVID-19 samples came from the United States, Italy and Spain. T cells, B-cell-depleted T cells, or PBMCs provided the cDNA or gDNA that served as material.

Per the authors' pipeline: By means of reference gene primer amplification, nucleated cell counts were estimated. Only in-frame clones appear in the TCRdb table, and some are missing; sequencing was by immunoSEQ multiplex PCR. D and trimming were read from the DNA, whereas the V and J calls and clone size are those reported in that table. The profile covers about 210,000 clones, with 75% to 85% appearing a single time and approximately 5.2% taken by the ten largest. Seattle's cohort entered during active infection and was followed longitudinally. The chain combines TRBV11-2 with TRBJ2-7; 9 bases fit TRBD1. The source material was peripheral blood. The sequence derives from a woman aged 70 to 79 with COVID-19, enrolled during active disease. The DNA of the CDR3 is TGTGCCAGCAGCTTAGTGGGGACAGGGACGGGGGAGCAGTACTTC. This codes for CASSLVGTGTGEQYF.